This entry is about one T cell receptor (beta chain). Its matching antigen is unknown. The V gene lost 2 bases and the J gene lost 4 bases, with 18 bases spanning the gap. CDR1 and CDR2 (germline): SEHNR, FQNEAQ (reference sequence). This CDR3 region has 16 residues. This sample was included in a study of cytomegalovirus exposure and HLA in healthy donors. Study as a whole: Later analysis reported that the approximately 120 validation repertoires shared the platform of the approximately 690 first-cohort repertoires. Findings and limits, study-wide: Clusters of TCRs from the first cohort tended to co-occur in the 90 to 150 validation repertoires (as a later analysis found). A few of the chains that were CMV-associated were confirmed in vitro to be specific for CMV antigens. The listing of 150 to 200 TCR beta chains classed them as cytomegalovirus-associated.

The assay was immunoSEQ multiplex PCR, and TCRdb's table has in-frame clones only and misses some. The sample lists about 220,000 clones; about 89% were seen once. This TCR was recovered from a woman younger than 35 in good health and CMV-seronegative. The source material was PBMCs. The V and J genes are TRBV7-9 and TRBJ2-7; D might be TRBD2 (6 bases). Here the CDR3 DNA reads TGTGCCAGCAGCTTACCTGCGGGACGGGAGACATACGAGCAGTACTTC. It codes for CASSLPAGRETYEQYF. Filled out from reference TRBV7-9 and TRBJ2-7, the complete variable domain reads DTGVSQNPRHKITKRGQNVTFRCDPISEHNRLYWYRQTLGQGPEFLTYFQNEAQLEKSRLLSDRFSAERPKGSFSTLEIQRTEQGDSAMYLCASSLPAGRETYEQYFGPGTRLTVT.